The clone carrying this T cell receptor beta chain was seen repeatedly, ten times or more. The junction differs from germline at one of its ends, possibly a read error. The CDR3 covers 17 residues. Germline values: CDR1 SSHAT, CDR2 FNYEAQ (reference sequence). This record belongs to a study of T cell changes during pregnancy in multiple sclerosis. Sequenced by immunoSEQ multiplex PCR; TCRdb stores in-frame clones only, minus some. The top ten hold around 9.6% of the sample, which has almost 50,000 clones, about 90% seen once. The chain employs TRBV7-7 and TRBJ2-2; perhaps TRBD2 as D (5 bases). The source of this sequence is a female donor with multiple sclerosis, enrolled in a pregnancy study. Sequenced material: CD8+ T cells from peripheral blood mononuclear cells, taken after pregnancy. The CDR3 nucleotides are TGTGCTAGCAGCCCGCAGGCCTCCGAGGGTATTGAAGGGGAGCTGTTTTTT. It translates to CASSPQASEGIEGELFF.